The 29 T cell receptor beta chains below were found in one sample sequenced in a study of blood T cell repertoires in COVID-19. Here immunoSEQ multiplex PCR was the method, and the copy in TCRdb shows in-frame clones only, minus some. The repertoire has about 320,000 clones, less than 85% of them found once; the top ten carry 1.9%. Sequencing was performed on PBMCs or T cells enriched from blood (not recorded which). These receptors originate from a woman in her thirties who had been exposed to COVID-19.

This rearrangement joins TRBV7-3 to TRBJ1-2; 7 bases align to TRBD1. The V gene's germline CDR1 is SGHTA and CDR2 FQGTGA. V gave up 6 bases and J gave up 2 bases; unmatched junction bases: 3. There are 13 residues in the CDR3. The CDR3 sequence: CASSTTGNYGYTF. The CDR3 DNA sequence: TGTGCCAGCAGTACGACAGGGAACTATGGCTACACCTTC.

The chain is built from TRBV13 and TRBJ2-6; weak D call: TRBD2 (6 bases). This CDR3 region has 17 residues. The germline V gene encodes CDR1 PRHDT and CDR2 FYEKMQ (reference sequence). Trimming removed 8 bases from V and 2 bases from J, with 19 bases in between. In DNA form, the CDR3 reads TGTGCCAGCCGGTGGAGGGGAACCCCTGCTGGGGCCAACGTCCTGACTTTC. This sequence encodes CASRWRGTPAGANVLTF.

V is TRBV7-6 and J is TRBJ1-5; D may be TRBD1 (6 bases). Looked up from germline, CDR1 is SGHVS and CDR2 is FNYEAQ. Trimming shortened V by 4 bases and J by 0 bases, and 16 bases separated the two germline ends. This CDR3 has 17 amino acids. The CDR3 is CASSSEQGFYSNQPQHF. The CDR3, as DNA: TGTGCCAGCAGCTCGGAACAGGGATTTTATAGCAATCAGCCCCAGCATTTT. Full variable domain (rest looked up from reference TRBV7-6 and TRBJ1-5): GAGVSQSPRYKVTKRGQDVALRCDPISGHVSLYWYRQALGQGPEFLTYFNYEAQQDKSGLPNDRFSAERPEGSISTLTIQRTEQRDSAMYRCASSSEQGFYSNQPQHFGDGTRLSIL.

The chain is built from TRBV7-9 and TRBJ2-3; D unclear. Trimming cost V 1 base and J 9 bases, with 5 bases left between them. Germline lookup yields CDR1 SEHNR and CDR2 FQNEAQ (reference sequence). This CDR3 is 11 amino acids long. CDR3 region: CASSLEQTQYF. In nucleotides, the CDR3 is TGTGCCAGCAGCTTAGAACAGACGCAGTATTTT. Supplemented by reference TRBV7-9 and TRBJ2-3, the full variable domain reads DTGVSQNPRHKITKRGQNVTFRCDPISEHNRLYWYRQTLGQGPEFLTYFQNEAQLEKSRLLSDRFSAERPKGSFSTLEIQRTEQGDSAMYLCASSLEQTQYFGPGTRLTVL.

The chain uses TRBV4-2 and TRBJ1-4, with D possibly TRBD1 on 5 matching bases. Germline CDR1 reads LGHNA; CDR2 reads YNFKEQ. The CDR3 loop spans 15 amino acids. Trimming cost V 0 bases and J 8 bases, with 13 bases left between them. The CDR3 DNA follows: TGTGCCAGCAGCCAAGAACACGGGGGTTTGGAAAAACTGTTTTTT. Its translation: CASSQEHGGLEKLFF.

The V and J genes are TRBV5-1 and TRBJ2-1; perhaps TRBD2 as D (5 bases). Trimming cost V 5 bases and J 8 bases, with 17 bases left between them. This CDR3 region has 14 residues. The germline V gene has CDR1 SGHRS and CDR2 YFSETQ. DNA of the CDR3: TGCGCCAGCAGTCTTTCGGGGATTCGAGATGAGCAGTTCTTC. This encodes CASSLSGIRDEQFF.

This clone was recorded once. This rearrangement joins TRBV5-4 to TRBJ2-3; tentatively, D is TRBD2 (6 bases). Trimming removed 4 bases from V and 2 bases from J, with 14 bases in between. The germline V gene encodes CDR1 SGHNT and CDR2 YYREEE (reference sequence). The CDR3 spans 15 residues. The CDR3 DNA is TGTGCCAGCAGCCCTGGAGCGGGCCCCACAGATACGCAGTATTTT. This gives the protein CASSPGAGPTDTQYF. The variable domain in full, with the rest retrieved from reference TRBV5-4 and TRBJ2-3, is ETGVTQSPTHLIKTRGQQVTLRCSSQSGHNTVSWYQQALGQGPQFIFQYYREEENGRGNFPPRFSGLQFPNYSSELNVNALELDDSALYLCASSPGAGPTDTQYFGPGTRLTVL.

This chain connects TRBV19 to TRBJ2-4; TRBD1 matches 8 bases. Germline trimming cut 6 bases from V and 8 bases from J; bases unmatched to any gene: 9. The CDR3 runs to 14 residues. Germline V gene data show CDR1 as LNHDA and CDR2 as SQIVND (reference sequence). The CDR3 coding sequence is TGTGCCAGTAGCCCGACTGGACAGGGATACATTCAGTACTTC. It is translated as CASSPTGQGYIQYF.

V is TRBV7-9 and J is TRBJ2-6, with D possibly matching TRBD1 (6 bases). The V gene lost 5 bases and the J gene lost 2 bases, with 19 bases spanning the gap. The CDR3 is 18 residues long. In germline, CDR1 is SEHNR, CDR2 FQNEAQ (reference sequence). CDR3: CASSAPQGVDAGANVLTF. As DNA, the CDR3 is TGTGCCAGCAGCGCCCCACAGGGCGTAGATGCTGGGGCCAACGTCCTGACTTTC.

The chain carries TRBV5-1 and TRBJ2-1, with 8 bases matching TRBD1. CDR1 and CDR2 (germline): SGHRS, YFSETQ. The CDR3 covers 16 residues. V lost 1 base and J lost 2; bases outside the gene matches: 5. For the CDR3, the DNA is TGCGCCAGCAGCTTGTTAGGACAGGGCGCCTACAATGAGCAGTTCTTC. It is translated as CASSLLGQGAYNEQFF. The full variable domain, its missing parts supplied by reference TRBV5-1 and TRBJ2-1, is KAGVTQTPRYLIKTRGQQVTLSCSPISGHRSVSWYQQTPGQGLQFLFEYFSETQRNKGNFPGRFSGRQFSNSRSEMNVSTLELGDSALYLCASSLLGQGAYNEQFFGPGTRLTVL.

The chain links TRBV4-1 to TRBJ2-7, with 8 bases that match TRBD1. With 2 bases clipped from V and 3 bases from J, the junction kept 3 bases outside the gene matches. Germline V lookup: CDR1 MGHRA, CDR2 YSYEKL. This CDR3 region has 14 residues. CDR3 in amino acids: CASSQPGGFYEQYF. CDR3 DNA sequence: TGCGCCAGCAGCCAACCAGGGGGCTTCTACGAGCAGTACTTC.

The chain joins TRBV7-2 to TRBJ1-5; possible D gene TRBD1, 5 bases. Germline lookup yields CDR1 SGHTA and CDR2 FQGNSA. The CDR3 sequence is 17 residues long. Between the trimmed V and J ends, which lost 3 bases and 6 bases, there was a span of 21 bases. CDR3 DNA: TGTGCCAGCAGCTTTGGGCCCACCCCCCAGGGTGTTCAGCCCCAGCATTTT. Its protein is CASSFGPTPQGVQPQHF.

This chain links TRBV28 with TRBJ1-2; 9 bases agree with TRBD1. This CDR3 is 14 amino acids long. Unmatched junction bases numbered 7, after V lost 5 bases and J lost 6 bases. The germline V gene has CDR1 MDHEN and CDR2 SYDVKM. CDR3: CASSLQGAPHGYTF. For the CDR3, the DNA is TGTGCCAGCAGTCTACAGGGGGCGCCTCATGGCTACACCTTC.

The rearrangement links TRBV18 to TRBJ2-1; D perhaps matches TRBD2 (5 bases). The germline V gene has CDR1 KGHSH and CDR2 LQKENI. The V gene lost 3 bases and the J gene lost 8 bases, with 17 bases spanning the gap. CDR3 length equals 15 residues. The CDR3 sequence: CASSPVREPVDEQFF. CDR3 coding DNA: TGTGCCAGCTCACCTGTGAGGGAACCGGTAGATGAGCAGTTCTTC.

V gene TRBV19 combines with J gene TRBJ1-1; no reliable D call. Per germline, CDR1 LNHDA and CDR2 SQIVND (reference sequence). The CDR3 totals 15 residues. Trimming cost V 5 bases and J 5 bases, with 18 bases left between them. DNA of the CDR3: TGTGCCAGTAGTGCAGCAGGACCGGGAGGGACTGAAGCTTTCTTT. Translated, it gives CASSAAGPGGTEAFF.

This clone was found once. The V and J genes are TRBV4-2 and TRBJ1-2, with TRBD1 matching 7 bases. Germline CDR1 is LGHNA and CDR2 is YNFKEQ. V lost 0 bases, J lost 8 bases, and 12 bases stayed unmatched. The CDR3 has 16 residues. The chain's CDR3 is CASSQDTQGVQQGYTF. For the CDR3, the DNA is TGTGCCAGCAGCCAAGATACGCAGGGGGTTCAGCAGGGCTACACCTTC.

The chain couples TRBV30 to TRBJ1-1, with D maybe TRBD1 (5 bases). CDR1 and CDR2 (germline): GTSNPN, SVGIG (reference sequence). The CDR3 has 13 amino acids. Trimming pared 2 bases from V and 0 bases from J, leaving 7 bases between. CDR3 protein: CAWSPTVNTEAFF. The DNA of the CDR3 is TGTGCCTGGAGTCCGACAGTGAACACTGAAGCTTTCTTT.

This chain uses TRBV12-3 or TRBV12-4 with TRBJ1-3; unclear D gene. The V end lost 3 bases, the J end lost 8 bases, and 11 bases lay between the germline ends. This CDR3 has 13 residues. CDR3 coding DNA: TGTGCCAGCAGTTTTGGTTATTTAGACACCATATATTTT. Protein product: CASSFGYLDTIYF.

CDR3 region: CASSYSRGLGYGYTF. DNA for the CDR3: TGTGCCAGCAGTTACTCCAGGGGGCTGGGCTATGGCTACACCTTC. The chain couples TRBV6-2 or TRBV6-3 to TRBJ1-2, with 8 nucleotides matching TRBD1. Germline-derived CDR1 and CDR2 are MNHEY and SVGEGT. V was clipped by 0 bases and J by 4 bases; unmatched bases: 4. The CDR3 is 15 residues long.

This sequence joins TRBV7-3 and TRBJ1-5; TRBD1 matches 8 bases. The CDR3 is 13 residues long. J lost 7 bases, V lost 4 bases, and 3 bases had no gene match. CDR1 is SGHTA, CDR2 FQGTGA, per germline. CDR3 protein: CASSSDRGQPQHF. The CDR3 DNA follows: TGTGCCAGCAGCTCCGACAGGGGCCAGCCCCAGCATTTT.

V usage is TRBV7-9 and J usage is TRBJ2-1; 11 bases match TRBD2. The CDR3 is made up of 16 amino acids. J gave up 4 bases and V 3 bases, and 5 bases lay outside the gene matches. Germline assignment: CDR1 SEHNR and CDR2 FQNEAQ (reference sequence). The CDR3 coding sequence is TGTGCCAGCAGCTTCCCTAGCGGGGGGACTTACAATGAGCAGTTCTTC. Translating gives CASSFPSGGTYNEQFF.

The chain links TRBV19 to TRBJ1-5, with TRBD1 matching 7 bases. The CDR3 length is 15 residues. Germline V lookup: CDR1 LNHDA, CDR2 SQIVND (reference sequence). Losses at the gene ends were 7 bases for V and 1 base for J; bases not matched to a gene: 7. This chain's CDR3 is CASMMDRLSNQPQHF. In DNA form, the CDR3 reads TGTGCCAGTATGATGGACAGGTTAAGCAATCAGCCCCAGCATTTT.

The chain links TRBV28 to TRBJ2-5; possible D gene TRBD2, 6 bases. This CDR3 is built from 16 residues. Trimming shortened V by 5 bases and J by 3 bases, and 19 bases separated the two germline ends. Germline values: CDR1 MDHEN, CDR2 SYDVKM. DNA for the CDR3: TGTGCCAGCAGTCCCACCGGGGGTCCAGCTAAAGAGACCCAGTACTTC. Its translation: CASSPTGGPAKETQYF.

This chain joins TRBV7-2 and TRBJ1-3; no reliable D call. Trimming removed 5 bases at V and 0 bases at J, with 23 bases between. Germline values: CDR1 SGHTA, CDR2 FQGNSA. The CDR3 has 19 residues. CDR3 nucleotides: TGTGCCAGCAGCCCAGTCCTATCCCTGACGGGGAGCTCTGGAAACACCATATATTTT. It specifies CASSPVLSLTGSSGNTIYF.

The chain carries TRBV19 and TRBJ2-7; 9 nucleotides line up with TRBD1. The CDR3 is 15 residues long. The germline CDR1 and CDR2 sequences are LNHDA and SQIVND (reference sequence). With V trimmed by 5 bases and J by 3 bases, 8 bases remained unmatched. CDR3 sequence reads: CASSPYRGPLYEQYF. CDR3 nucleotides: TGTGCCAGTAGTCCTTACAGGGGGCCCCTCTACGAGCAGTACTTC.

This chain links TRBV28 with TRBJ1-3, with a possible D match to TRBD1 (5 bases). The V end was cut by 2 bases, the J end by 3 bases, with 8 bases between. CDR3 length: 14 residues. Germline loops: CDR1 MDHEN, CDR2 SYDVKM. This CDR3 reads CASSLQQVGNTIYF. The CDR3 nucleotides are TGTGCCAGCAGTTTACAACAGGTTGGAAACACCATATATTTT.

The chain joins TRBV28 to TRBJ1-1, with 10 bases identical to TRBD1. CDR1 and CDR2 (germline): MDHEN, SYDVKM. The CDR3 covers 14 residues. Trimming cost V 7 bases and J 5 bases; bases outside gene matches: 7. The CDR3 DNA is TGTGCCAGCAACTTGGACAGGGGGTGGACTGAAGCTTTCTTT. Its translation: CASNLDRGWTEAFF. Filled out from reference TRBV28 and TRBJ1-1, the complete variable domain reads DVKVTQSSRYLVKRTGEKVFLECVQDMDHENMFWYRQDPGLGLRLIYFSYDVKMKEKGDIPEGYSVSREKKERFSLILESASTNQTSMYLCASNLDRGWTEAFFGQGTRLTVV.

This clone was detected once. The V and J genes are TRBV29-1 and TRBJ1-1; the D gene is possibly TRBD1 (5 bases). V lost 4 bases to trimming and J lost 0 bases, with 12 bases between them. The CDR3 is 14 residues long. Germline CDR1 is SQVTM and CDR2 is ANQGSEA. Here the CDR3 reads CSVALTDMNTEAFF. Written as DNA, the CDR3 is TGCAGCGTTGCCCTGACAGACATGAACACTGAAGCTTTCTTT.

The CDR3: CVAGSLNQPQHF. The DNA of the CDR3 is TGTGTTGCGGGCAGCCTCAATCAGCCCCAGCATTTT. This chain connects TRBV27 to TRBJ1-5; D not resolved. The CDR3 is made up of 12 amino acids. Germline values: CDR1 MNHEY, CDR2 SMNVEV (reference sequence).